One TCR beta chain is described in this entry. The antigen is unknown. This PCR relied on a set of 60 Vbeta primers and 13 Jbeta primers. The authors' processing: Among the unique TCR beta chains that a later analysis counted, about 85 million in all, 10 million to 13 million were shared. The table came from immunoSEQ multiplex PCR; TCRdb's copy has only in-frame clones and leaves some out. V, J and clone size reflect that table, while D and trimming were determined from the DNA. The data contain 100,000 to 150,000 clones, 80% of them seen just once; the ten biggest clones take up 1%. V gave up 2 bases and J gave up 4 bases; unmatched junction bases: 4. CDR3 length: 15 residues. The germline V gene has CDR1 MNHNS and CDR2 SASEGT. The entry originates in a study of cytomegalovirus exposure and HLA in healthy donors. Study outcomes and limitations: Researchers catalogued around 150 TCR beta chains as cytomegalovirus-associated. Later, an analysis showed that TCR beta chains associated with HLA were more clonally expanded than others that were equally common. Rates of TCR association differed by HLA locus in a later analysis, with DRB1 highest and HLA-C lowest.

The source is a middle-aged man in good health and CMV-seronegative. The sequenced sample consisted of PBMCs. This chain uses TRBV6-1 with TRBJ2-1, with 8 bases aligning to TRBD1. This CDR3 reads CASSERQGTYNEQFF. The DNA for the CDR3 is TGTGCCAGCAGTGAACGACAGGGGACATACAATGAGCAGTTCTTC.